Each of the 7 T cell receptor beta chains below was sequenced from the same sample in a study of Ad26.COV2.S vaccination and SARS-CoV-2 variants. The method was immunoSEQ multiplex PCR; TCRdb's version includes in-frame clones alone and lacks a portion of them. The sample lists some 450,000 clones; less than 95% were seen once. Treatment meaning: some 20 received Ad26.COV2.S at low or high dose, single or two shots; a few received placebo; per-sample allocation not given. Day 63 following the first vaccine or placebo injection was when the samples were taken. Sequencing was performed on peripheral blood, taken in a trial of Ad26.COV2.S vaccine versus placebo. These receptors were collected from a person aged 18 to 59 who received the Ad26.COV2.S COVID-19 vaccine or a placebo.

The V call is TRBV7-2, the J call TRBJ2-5; D is perhaps TRBD2 (7 bases). Germline CDR1 reads SGHTA; CDR2 reads FQGNSA. Trimming took off 1 base at V and 5 bases at J, with 17 bases between the two ends. This CDR3 has 16 amino acids. The DNA for the CDR3 is TGTGCCAGCAGCTTAGGCGGAGGGGGGGGCCGGGAGACCCAGTACTTC. Encoded protein: CASSLGGGGGRETQYF.

The chain recombines TRBV2 with TRBJ1-5; D remains ambiguous. Germline V gives CDR1 SNHLY, CDR2 FYNNEI. V dropped 1 base and J dropped 5 bases, with 9 bases sitting between them. The CDR3 totals 14 residues. CDR3 protein: CASSEETFHQPQHF. CDR3 DNA: TGTGCCAGCAGTGAAGAAACGTTCCATCAGCCCCAGCATTTT.

The chain carries TRBV7-3 and TRBJ2-1, with TRBD2 matching over 7 bases. CDR3 size: 16 residues. With 5 bases clipped from V and 8 bases from J, the junction kept 15 bases outside the gene matches. Germline CDR1 reads SGHTA; CDR2 reads FQGTGA. CDR3 DNA: TGTGCCAGCAGCCAACTAAACAGCGGGACCGGCGATGAGCAGTTCTTC. As protein: CASSQLNSGTGDEQFF.

DNA for the CDR3: TGTGCCAGCAGCTTCTCTAGCGGGAGTCTTCTGGACAATGAGCAGTTCTTC. Its protein is CASSFSSGSLLDNEQFF. The J gene is TRBJ2-1, the V gene TRBV6-2 or TRBV6-3, with 10 nucleotides matching TRBD2. The CDR3 runs 17 residues. V was pared by 6 bases and J by 5 bases, with 13 bases of the junction left unmatched. Germline CDR1 is MNHEY and CDR2 is SVGEGT.

This chain links TRBV9 with TRBJ2-1; 11 bases are a match to TRBD2. The trim removed 5 bases at V and 4 bases at J, leaving 5 bases unmatched. This CDR3 spans 15 amino acids. Germline CDR1 and CDR2: SGDLS and YYNGEE. CDR3 in amino acids: CASSSRLAGYNEQFF. Here the CDR3 DNA reads TGTGCCAGCAGTAGCCGACTAGCGGGATACAATGAGCAGTTCTTC. Filled out from reference TRBV9 and TRBJ2-1, the complete variable domain reads DSGVTQTPKHLITATGQRVTLRCSPRSGDLSVYWYQQSLDQGLQFLIQYYNGEERAKGNILERFSAQQFPDLHSELNLSSLELGDSALYFCASSSRLAGYNEQFFGPGTRLTVL.

Remarks on this clone: This CDR3 is also generated by other DNA sequences in the sample. The chain employs TRBV19 and TRBJ2-5; TRBD2 is a possible D gene (5 bases). The germline V gene has CDR1 LNHDA and CDR2 SQIVND (reference sequence). V was clipped by 2 bases and J by 3 bases, with 7 bases between them. The CDR3 sequence is 13 residues long. CDR3: CASSINGEETQYF. CDR3 nucleotides: TGTGCCAGTAGTATAAACGGGGAAGAGACCCAGTACTTC.

This rearrangement joins TRBV28 to TRBJ2-3; D remains unclear. This CDR3 comprises 11 residues. Per the germline V gene, CDR1 is MDHEN and CDR2 is SYDVKM. With 4 bases removed from V and 14 bases from J, the gap between germline ends came to 13 bases. The CDR3 DNA is TGTGCCAGCAGTTCTCACCCCCCGGGGTATTTT. Translated, it gives CASSSHPPGYF.